These 10 T cell receptor beta chains were sequenced from one sample in a study of T cells in Graves' hyperthyroidism and ophthalmopathy. TCR beta CDR3 regions were amplified from RNA transcripts. In the first-round RT-PCR of the TCR CDR3, the HTBI primer set was used. Using its own MiXCR run on the multiplex PCR reads, TCRdb lists one record per CDR3 protein. The table shows almost 600,000 distinct CDR3 sequences, with 46% occurring only once. Sequencing was done on a sample of peripheral blood or thyroid tissue (not recorded which). The receptors stem from a young woman with Graves' hyperthyroidism.

In its sample, this clonotype was seen many times. The chain links TRBV2 to TRBJ1-4; 8 bases fit TRBD1. Per germline, CDR1 SNHLY and CDR2 FYNNEI. Trimming took 6 bases from V and 7 from J; bases not matched to a gene: 7. CDR3 size: 14 residues. In nucleotides, the CDR3 is TGTGCCAGCAGCGTTGGGCAGGGGGCTGAAAAACTGTTTTTT. Amino acid sequence: CASSVGQGAEKLFF.

Comment on this clonotype: The junction and the germline gene differ at one end; a read error may be behind it. CDR3 amino acids: CDSPSVFTDTQYF. CDR3 nucleotides: TGTGACAGCCCTAGCGTTTTCACAGATACGCAGTATTTT. The rearrangement uses TRBV2 and TRBJ2-3, with D possibly matching TRBD2 (6 bases). CDR1 and CDR2 (germline): SNHLY, FYNNEI. This CDR3 is built from 13 residues.

This clonotype was counted ten times or more. V and J are TRBV7-9 and TRBJ1-1, with D unresolved. The V end lost 10 bases, the J end lost 2 bases, and 11 bases lay between the germline ends. CDR1 and CDR2 from the germline V gene are SEHNR and FQNEAQ (reference sequence). The CDR3 loop spans 12 amino acids. The CDR3 sequence is CAIALGNTEAFF. CDR3 nucleotide sequence: TGTGCCATCGCACTGGGAAACACTGAAGCTTTCTTT.

Ten or more counts support this clonotype. Here the CDR3 DNA reads TGTGCCAGCAGTTTAGGCGGGACAGGAAAGTACCAAGAGACCCAGTACTTC. The encoded protein is CASSLGGTGKYQETQYF. The chain recombines TRBV28 with TRBJ2-5; 8 bases fit TRBD1. CDR1 MDHEN and CDR2 SYDVKM come from the germline V gene. This CDR3 comprises 17 residues. V shed 2 bases, J shed 0 bases, and the junction held 8 bases outside the gene matches.

This chain joins TRBV24-1 and TRBJ2-2, with D perhaps matching TRBD2 (5 bases). The CDR3 is 16 amino acids. CDR1 and CDR2 from the germline V gene are KGHDR and SFDVKD. Trimming pared 4 bases from V and 5 bases from J, leaving 16 bases between. The CDR3 DNA sequence: TGTGCCACCAGTGACCTGAGGGCTGGGGAGACCGGGGAGCTGTTTTTT. Translated, it gives CATSDLRAGETGELFF.

The gene calls are TRBV7-2 and TRBJ2-7; TRBD2 aligns across 8 bases. CDR3 length equals 15 residues. Germline assignment: CDR1 SGHTA and CDR2 FQGNSA. The J segment lost 2 bases and the V segment lost 5 bases, leaving 8 bases of the junction unmatched. The CDR3 loop reads CASSDTGRAAYEQYF. CDR3 bases: TGTGCCAGCAGCGACACCGGGAGGGCCGCCTACGAGCAGTACTTC. Full variable domain (rest looked up from reference TRBV7-2 and TRBJ2-7): GAGVSQSPSNKVTEKGKDVELRCDPISGHTALYWYRQSLGQGLEFLIYFQGNSAPDKSGLPSDRFSAERTGGSVSTLTIQRTQQEDSAVYLCASSDTGRAAYEQYFGPGTRLTVT.

The table lists this clonotype with many counts. V usage is TRBV12-3 or TRBV12-4 and J usage is TRBJ1-2; no definite D call. The CDR3 totals 16 residues. V was pared by 5 bases and J by 6 bases, with 22 bases between. The DNA for the CDR3 is TGTGCCAGCAGTAAACGGACGGCGCCGCCTCCGGATGGCTACACCTTC. Residues: CASSKRTAPPPDGYTF.

This clonotype was picked up one time. The rearrangement joins TRBV29-1 to TRBJ2-2, with no clear D. CDR1 is SQVTM and CDR2 is ANQGSEA in the germline V gene. The CDR3 runs to 14 residues. Trimming removed 8 bases from V and 2 bases from J, with 15 bases in between. The CDR3 DNA reads as TGCAGCTTGGGGAACGTCGTAAACACCGGGGAGCTGTTTTTT. This sequence encodes CSLGNVVNTGELFF.

This clonotype was counted only a few times. The genes are TRBV6-6 and TRBJ2-6; weak D call: TRBD1 (6 bases). This CDR3 has 17 amino acids. V was clipped by 2 bases and J by 0 bases, with 11 bases between them. Per germline, CDR1 MNHNY and CDR2 SVGAGI (reference sequence). The CDR3, as DNA: TGTGCCAGCAGTTACGTGACAGGTTTCTCTGGGGCCAACGTCCTGACTTTC. Its translation: CASSYVTGFSGANVLTF.

The chain employs TRBV5-1 and TRBJ1-1; D is perhaps TRBD1 (5 bases). The germline CDR1 and CDR2 sequences are SGHRS and YFSETQ. Deletions cut 3 bases from V and 11 bases from J, with 20 bases between. The CDR3 length is 14 residues. CDR3 protein: CASSSTGVSKAAFF. CDR3 DNA sequence: TGCGCCAGCAGCTCCACAGGAGTGAGTAAGGCTGCTTTCTTT.